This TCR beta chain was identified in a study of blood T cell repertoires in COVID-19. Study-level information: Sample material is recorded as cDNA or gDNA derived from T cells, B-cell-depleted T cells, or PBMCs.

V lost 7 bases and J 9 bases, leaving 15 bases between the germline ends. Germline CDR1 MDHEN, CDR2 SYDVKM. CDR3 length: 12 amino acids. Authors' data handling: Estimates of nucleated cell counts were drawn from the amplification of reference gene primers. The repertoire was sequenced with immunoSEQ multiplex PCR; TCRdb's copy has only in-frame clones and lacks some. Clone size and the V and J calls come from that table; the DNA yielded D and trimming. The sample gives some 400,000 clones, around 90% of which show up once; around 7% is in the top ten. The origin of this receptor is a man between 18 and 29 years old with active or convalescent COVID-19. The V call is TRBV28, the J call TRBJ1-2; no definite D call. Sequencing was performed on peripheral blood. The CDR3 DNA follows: TGTGCCAGCACCAAAATCGGGTTAAGCTACACCTTC. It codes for CASTKIGLSYTF.